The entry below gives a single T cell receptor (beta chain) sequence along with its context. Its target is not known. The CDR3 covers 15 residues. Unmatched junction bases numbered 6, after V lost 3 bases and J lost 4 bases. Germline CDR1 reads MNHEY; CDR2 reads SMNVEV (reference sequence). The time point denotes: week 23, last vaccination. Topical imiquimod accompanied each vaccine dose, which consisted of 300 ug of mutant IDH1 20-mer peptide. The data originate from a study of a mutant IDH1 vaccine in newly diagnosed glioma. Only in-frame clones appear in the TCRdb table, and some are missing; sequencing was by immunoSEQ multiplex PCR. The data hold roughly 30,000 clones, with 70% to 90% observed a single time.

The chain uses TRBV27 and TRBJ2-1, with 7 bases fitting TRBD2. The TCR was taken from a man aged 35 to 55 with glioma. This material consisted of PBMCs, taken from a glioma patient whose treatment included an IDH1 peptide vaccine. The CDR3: CASSFILAHYNEQFF. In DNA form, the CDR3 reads TGTGCCAGCAGTTTCATACTAGCGCATTACAATGAGCAGTTCTTC.